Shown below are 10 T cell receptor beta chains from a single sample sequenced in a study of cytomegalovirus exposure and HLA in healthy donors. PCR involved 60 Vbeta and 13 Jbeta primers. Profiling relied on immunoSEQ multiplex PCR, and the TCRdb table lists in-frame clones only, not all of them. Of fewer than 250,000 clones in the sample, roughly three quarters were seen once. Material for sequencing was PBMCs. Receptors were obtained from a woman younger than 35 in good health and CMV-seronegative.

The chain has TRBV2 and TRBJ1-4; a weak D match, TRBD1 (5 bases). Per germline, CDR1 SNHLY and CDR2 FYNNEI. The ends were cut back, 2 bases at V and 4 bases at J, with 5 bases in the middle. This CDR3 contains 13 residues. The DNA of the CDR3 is TGTGCCAGCAGTGAACAGGGTAATGAAAAACTGTTTTTT. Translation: CASSEQGNEKLFF.

This CDR3 reads CASSFDRGNGYTF. The CDR3 coding sequence is TGTGCCAGCAGCTTTGACAGGGGAAACGGCTACACCTTC. The chain carries TRBV5-6 and TRBJ1-2; 8 nucleotides line up with TRBD1. With 2 bases clipped from V and 8 bases from J, the junction kept 5 bases outside the gene matches. The CDR3 runs to 13 residues. Per germline, CDR1 SGHDT and CDR2 YYEEEE.

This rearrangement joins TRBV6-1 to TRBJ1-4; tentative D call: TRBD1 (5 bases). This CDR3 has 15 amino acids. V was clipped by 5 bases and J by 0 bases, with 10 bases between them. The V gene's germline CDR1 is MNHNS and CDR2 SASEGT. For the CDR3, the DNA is TGTGCCAGCAGTCGACAGTATGCAACTAATGAAAAACTGTTTTTT. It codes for CASSRQYATNEKLFF.

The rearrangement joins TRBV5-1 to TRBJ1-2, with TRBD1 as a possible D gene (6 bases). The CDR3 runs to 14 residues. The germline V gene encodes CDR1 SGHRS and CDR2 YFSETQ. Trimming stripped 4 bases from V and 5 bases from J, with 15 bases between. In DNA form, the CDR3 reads TGCGCCAGCAGCAAAGGACAGACGGAATATGGCTACACCTTC. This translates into CASSKGQTEYGYTF. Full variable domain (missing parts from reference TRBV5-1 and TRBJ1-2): KAGVTQTPRYLIKTRGQQVTLSCSPISGHRSVSWYQQTPGQGLQFLFEYFSETQRNKGNFPGRFSGRQFSNSRSEMNVSTLELGDSALYLCASSKGQTEYGYTFGSGTRLTVV.

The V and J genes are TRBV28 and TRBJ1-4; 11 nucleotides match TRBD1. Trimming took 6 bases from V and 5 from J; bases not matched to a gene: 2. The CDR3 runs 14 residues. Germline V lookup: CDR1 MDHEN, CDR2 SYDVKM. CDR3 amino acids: CASSRDRGNEKLFF. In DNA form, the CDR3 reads TGTGCCAGCAGCCGGGACAGGGGGAATGAAAAACTGTTTTTT.

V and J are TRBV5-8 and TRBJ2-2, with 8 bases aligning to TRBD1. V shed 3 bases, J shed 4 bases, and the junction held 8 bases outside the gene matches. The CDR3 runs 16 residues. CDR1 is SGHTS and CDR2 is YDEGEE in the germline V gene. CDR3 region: CASSSWQDRVTGELFF. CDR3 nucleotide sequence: TGTGCCAGCAGCTCGTGGCAGGACAGGGTCACCGGGGAGCTGTTTTTT. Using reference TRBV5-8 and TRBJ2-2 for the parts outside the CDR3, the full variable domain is EAGVTQSPTHLIKTRGQQATLRCSPISGHTSVYWYQQALGLGLQFLLWYDEGEERNRGNFPPRFSGRQFPNYSSELNVNALELEDSALYLCASSSWQDRVTGELFFGEGSRLTVL.

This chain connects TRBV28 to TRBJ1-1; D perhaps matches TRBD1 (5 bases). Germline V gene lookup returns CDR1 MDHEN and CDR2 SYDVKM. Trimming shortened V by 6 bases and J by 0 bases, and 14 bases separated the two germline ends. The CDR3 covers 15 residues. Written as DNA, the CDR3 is TGTGCCAGCAGCCCCGCAAAGGGGATGAACACTGAAGCTTTCTTT. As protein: CASSPAKGMNTEAFF.

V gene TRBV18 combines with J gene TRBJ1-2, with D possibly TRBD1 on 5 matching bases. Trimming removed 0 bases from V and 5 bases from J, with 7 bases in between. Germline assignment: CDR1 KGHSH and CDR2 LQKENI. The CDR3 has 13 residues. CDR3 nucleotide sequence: TGTGCCAGCTCACCACCCGGGGGTTATGGCTACACCTTC. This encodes CASSPPGGYGYTF.

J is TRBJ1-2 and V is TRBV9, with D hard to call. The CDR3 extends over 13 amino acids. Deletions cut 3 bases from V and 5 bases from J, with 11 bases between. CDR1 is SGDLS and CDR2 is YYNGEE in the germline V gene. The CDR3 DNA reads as TGTGCCAGCAGCGCCCCACAGCCTTATGGCTACACCTTC. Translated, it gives CASSAPQPYGYTF.

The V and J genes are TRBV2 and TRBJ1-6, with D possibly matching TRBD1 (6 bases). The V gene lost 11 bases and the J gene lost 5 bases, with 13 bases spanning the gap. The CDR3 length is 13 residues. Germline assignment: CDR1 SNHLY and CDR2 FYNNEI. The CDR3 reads CASTGSDNSPLHF. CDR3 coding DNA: TGTGCCTCAACAGGGTCCGATAATTCACCCCTCCACTTT.